The clone carrying this TCR beta chain showed up just once. The sample comes from a study of blood T cell repertoires in COVID-19. The CDR3 has 14 residues. The germline gives CDR1 SEHNR, CDR2 FQNEAQ (reference sequence). The junction had 4 bases not matched to a gene; V was cut back by 5 bases and J by 2 bases. The assay was immunoSEQ multiplex PCR, and TCRdb's table has in-frame clones only and misses some. The sample yields a few hundred thousand clones, around 92% seen once. Participants were aged about 18 to 100 years from roughly 26 US areas. The chain is built from TRBV7-9 and TRBJ2-3; 7 bases are shared with TRBD1. The clonotype comes from a woman between 50 and 59 years old who had been exposed to COVID-19. Sample: PBMCs or T cells enriched from blood (not recorded which). CDR3 residues: CASSRDSLTDTQYF. The CDR3 nucleotides read TGTGCCAGCAGCCGGGACAGCCTCACAGATACGCAGTATTTT.